These 25 T cell receptor beta chains share one sample of origin, sequenced in a study of T cells in Graves' hyperthyroidism and ophthalmopathy. RNA transcripts provided the source from which TCR beta CDR3 regions were amplified. When the TCR CDR3 underwent first-round RT-PCR, the HTBI primer set was used. Via MiXCR, TCRdb re-called the multiplex PCR reads, giving one row per CDR3 protein. The sample lists about 300,000 distinct CDR3 sequences, 10% to 15% occurring once. Sample: blood. These receptors were taken from a woman aged 25 to 45 with Graves' hyperthyroidism that later progressed to Graves' ophthalmopathy.

This clonotype was seen many times. The chain carries TRBV30 and TRBJ2-3; no clear D. Germline V gives CDR1 GTSNPN, CDR2 SVGIG (reference sequence). The CDR3 is 15 residues long. The germline V and J ends were trimmed by 2 bases and 6 bases, with 18 bases remaining between them. CDR3 loop: CAWSIRAFRGDTQYF. The DNA for the CDR3 is TGTGCCTGGAGTATTAGGGCTTTCCGTGGGGATACGCAGTATTTT.

This clonotype has ten or more counts. The chain has TRBV5-5 and TRBJ2-1, with 8 bases matching TRBD2. The CDR3 runs 13 residues. CDR1 and CDR2 from the germline V gene are SGHKS and YYEKEE (reference sequence). J lost 5 bases, V lost 4 bases, and 2 bases had no gene match. This chain's CDR3 is CASSVLADNEQFF. The CDR3 DNA reads TGTGCCAGCAGCGTACTAGCGGACAATGAGCAGTTCTTC.

This clonotype was detected ten times or more. The chain couples TRBV12-3 or TRBV12-4 to TRBJ2-5; perhaps TRBD2 as D (5 bases). V dropped 6 bases and J dropped 5 bases, with 10 bases sitting between them. CDR3 length: 12 amino acids. Here the CDR3 reads CASSKLVETQYF. The CDR3 coding sequence is TGTGCCAGCAGCAAACTAGTGGAGACCCAGTACTTC.

The chain is built from TRBV28 and TRBJ2-7; 11 positions match TRBD2. Germline V gene data show CDR1 as MDHEN and CDR2 as SYDVKM. The CDR3 loop spans 14 amino acids. Germline trimming cut 6 bases from V and 4 bases from J; bases unmatched to any gene: 5. CDR3 loop: CASRGLAGGYEQYF. CDR3 sequence (DNA): TGTGCCAGCAGGGGGCTAGCGGGAGGATACGAGCAGTACTTC.

The table lists this clonotype with many counts. The chain is built from TRBV6-1 and TRBJ1-6; D is perhaps TRBD1 (6 bases). CDR1 is MNHNS, CDR2 SASEGT, per germline. Trimming cost V 7 bases and J 7 bases, with 14 bases left between them. The CDR3 covers 14 residues. CDR3 in DNA: TGTGCCAGCACGATACAGGGATTCAATTCACCCCTCCACTTT. Protein sequence: CASTIQGFNSPLHF.

This clonotype has ten or more counts. The chain couples TRBV18 to TRBJ2-5; D remains unclear. The CDR3 is made up of 11 amino acids. V was shortened by 2 bases and J by 5 bases, with 3 bases between the two germline ends. Germline V gene data show CDR1 as KGHSH and CDR2 as LQKENI. Here the CDR3 reads CASSPMETQYF. The DNA of the CDR3 is TGTGCCAGCTCACCAATGGAGACCCAGTACTTC.

The table lists this clonotype with a few counts. The chain couples TRBV29-1 to TRBJ2-1; D may be TRBD2 (6 bases). Germline V gives CDR1 SQVTM, CDR2 ANQGSEA. The CDR3 is 14 residues long. With 6 bases removed from V and 2 bases from J, the gap between germline ends came to 14 bases. CDR3 loop: CSVRSGGTYNEQFF. The CDR3 coding sequence is TGCAGCGTGAGGAGTGGGGGGACCTACAATGAGCAGTTCTTC.

This clonotype was seen a handful of times. This chain joins TRBV6-1 and TRBJ2-3, with 10 bases lining up with TRBD2. With V trimmed by 7 bases and J by 2 bases, 3 bases remained unmatched. The CDR3 is 14 residues long. Looked up from germline, CDR1 is MNHNS and CDR2 is SASEGT. CDR3 region: CASKREGSTDTQYF. The CDR3 nucleotides are TGTGCCAGCAAGCGGGAGGGCTCCACAGATACGCAGTATTTT.

The CDR3 bases are TGTGCCAGCAGTGAGTGGGGCCTTGCCGGGGAGCTGTTTTTT. Residues: CASSEWGLAGELFF. The rearrangement links TRBV6-1 to TRBJ2-2, with D possibly TRBD1 on 5 matching bases. V lost 3 bases and J lost 6, with 11 bases in between. The CDR3 is 14 amino acids. Germline CDR1 and CDR2: MNHNS and SASEGT.

The chain couples TRBV5-4 to TRBJ2-7; weak D call: TRBD1 (6 bases). This CDR3 region has 17 residues. Germline CDR1 SGHNT, CDR2 YYREEE (reference sequence). V was pared by 2 bases and J by 5 bases, with 23 bases between. This CDR3 is CASSFEGVSSMGNEQYF. The CDR3 DNA reads as TGTGCCAGCAGCTTCGAGGGGGTGTCTAGCATGGGAAACGAGCAGTACTTC.

This clonotype occurred many times. The V gene is TRBV27, the J gene TRBJ2-7; D might be TRBD1 or TRBD2, each matching 5 bases. The CDR3 totals 11 residues. From germline, CDR1 is MNHEY and CDR2 SMNVEV (reference sequence). Trimming removed 3 bases from V and 6 bases from J, with 6 bases in between. CDR3 bases: TGTGCCAGCAGTTTCGGGACCGAGCAGTACTTC. Protein sequence: CASSFGTEQYF.

V and J are TRBV7-2 and TRBJ2-3; D is unclear. Germline lookup yields CDR1 SGHTA and CDR2 FQGNSA. With 5 bases removed from V and 0 bases from J, the gap between germline ends came to 12 bases. The CDR3 length is 15 residues. CDR3 DNA sequence: TGTGCCAGCAGCCGTGCCAGCCTTAGCACAGATACGCAGTATTTT. Amino acid sequence: CASSRASLSTDTQYF. The full variable domain, with the rest looked up from reference TRBV7-2 and TRBJ2-3, is GAGVSQSPSNKVTEKGKDVELRCDPISGHTALYWYRQSLGQGLEFLIYFQGNSAPDKSGLPSDRFSAERTGGSVSTLTIQRTQQEDSAVYLCASSRASLSTDTQYFGPGTRLTVL.

This clonotype was counted many times. The chain recombines TRBV18 with TRBJ2-7, with unresolved D. This CDR3 contains 14 residues. Germline CDR1 is KGHSH and CDR2 is LQKENI. Between the trimmed V and J ends, which lost 6 bases and 2 bases, there was a span of 14 bases. The CDR3 here is CASSPRPSTYEQYF. As DNA, the CDR3 is TGTGCCAGCTCCCCTCGGCCTTCGACCTACGAGCAGTACTTC.

This clonotype has more than one count but fewer than ten. The CDR3 protein is CASSAGTYTYEQYF. DNA for the CDR3: TGCGCCAGCAGCGCCGGGACATACACCTACGAGCAGTACTTC. This chain uses TRBV4-1 with TRBJ2-7; D perhaps matches TRBD1 (6 bases). The CDR3 loop spans 14 amino acids. Germline V gene data show CDR1 as MGHRA and CDR2 as YSYEKL. V lost 5 bases and J lost 2, with 13 bases in between.

This clonotype showed up just a few times. This may be a read error: a much more frequent sequence differs by one nucleotide. The DNA for the CDR3 is TGTGCCATCAGTTACTCCGTGGGCAGGAGCTCCTACGAGCAGTACTTC. Its protein product is CAISYSVGRSSYEQYF. V is TRBV6-2 or TRBV6-3 and J is TRBJ2-7; D not resolved. This CDR3 has 16 residues. CDR1 is MNHEY and CDR2 is SVGEGT in the germline V gene.

This clonotype was detected ten times or more. This rearrangement joins TRBV7-9 to TRBJ2-3, with D maybe TRBD2 (5 bases). The CDR3 has 13 residues. Germline V CDR1 and CDR2: SEHNR, FQNEAQ (reference sequence). The germline V and J ends were trimmed by 0 bases and 7 bases, with 8 bases remaining between them. The CDR3 is CASSLAYGNTQYF. The CDR3 nucleotides are TGTGCCAGCAGCTTAGCTTACGGGAATACGCAGTATTTT.

In its sample, this clonotype was seen many times. The gene calls are TRBV29-1 and TRBJ2-7; TRBD1 matches 9 bases. Germline lookup yields CDR1 SQVTM and CDR2 ANQGSEA. The CDR3 is 13 residues long. Trimming cost V 7 bases and J 2 bases; bases outside gene matches: 6. CDR3 nucleotides: TGCAGCGCATTGGGACAGGGTACCTACGAGCAGTACTTC. Translated: CSALGQGTYEQYF.

V and J are TRBV6-1 and TRBJ2-5, with D possibly being TRBD2 (6 bases). The CDR3 is 13 amino acids. Germline lookup yields CDR1 MNHNS and CDR2 SASEGT. The V gene lost 5 bases and the J gene lost 4 bases, with 11 bases spanning the gap. The CDR3 loop reads CASSSGVLETQYF. Written as DNA, the CDR3 is TGTGCCAGCAGTTCGGGGGTCCTAGAGACCCAGTACTTC.

This clonotype was observed at least ten times. The V call is TRBV24-1, the J call TRBJ2-7; perhaps TRBD1 as D (5 bases). The CDR3 sequence is 14 residues long. Trimming took 3 bases from V and 3 from J, leaving 11 bases between them. Germline CDR1 KGHDR, CDR2 SFDVKD. The CDR3 region has the DNA TGTGCCACCAGTGATGCCCCGGACAACTACGAGCAGTACTTC. It codes for CATSDAPDNYEQYF.

This clonotype was seen many times. The chain has TRBV15 and TRBJ2-5, with TRBD2 matching over 7 bases. The length of the CDR3 is 14 residues. The germline V gene encodes CDR1 LNHNV and CDR2 YYDKDF (reference sequence). V lost 3 bases to trimming and J lost 4 bases; unmatched junction nucleotides: 5. CDR3: CATSSGLGGETQYF. CDR3 DNA: TGTGCCACCAGCAGCGGACTAGGAGGAGAGACCCAGTACTTC. The full variable domain, with the rest looked up from reference TRBV15 and TRBJ2-5, is DAMVIQNPRYQVTQFGKPVTLSCSQTLNHNVMYWYQQKSSQAPKLLFHYYDKDFNNEADTPDNFQSRRPNTSFCFLDIRSPGLGDTAMYLCATSSGLGGETQYFGPGTRLLVL.

This clonotype was found many times. The CDR3, as DNA: TGTGCCACCAGTAGACTAGCGGGAGACCACGAGCAGTACTTC. This sequence encodes CATSRLAGDHEQYF. The V call is TRBV15, the J call TRBJ2-7; TRBD2 aligns across 12 bases. The germline CDR1 and CDR2 sequences are LNHNV and YYDKDF (reference sequence). Germline trimming cut 6 bases from V and 5 bases from J; bases unmatched to any gene: 5. This CDR3 is 14 amino acids long.

This clonotype was observed many times. V and J are TRBV6-5 and TRBJ1-2, with 9 bases matching TRBD1. CDR1 is MNHEY, CDR2 SVGAGI, per germline. The CDR3 loop spans 14 amino acids. The trim removed 0 bases at V and 6 bases at J, leaving 2 bases unmatched. The CDR3 sequence is CASSYSWTGDGYTF. CDR3 in DNA: TGTGCCAGCAGTTACTCGTGGACAGGGGATGGCTACACCTTC.

The rearrangement links TRBV2 to TRBJ1-2, with TRBD1 as a possible D gene (5 bases). V lost 2 bases to trimming and J lost 6 bases, with 13 bases between them. The CDR3 totals 14 residues. Germline V gene sequence: CDR1 SNHLY, CDR2 FYNNEI. The DNA of the CDR3 is TGTGCCAGCAGTGAAATGGGGGTTCCGGATGGCTACACCTTC. Translation: CASSEMGVPDGYTF.

This clonotype was observed at least ten times. This chain joins TRBV20-1 and TRBJ2-7; D not certain. Germline-derived CDR1 and CDR2 are DFQATT and SNEGSKA (reference sequence). The CDR3 is 12 residues long. The germline V and J ends were trimmed by 2 bases and 3 bases, with 8 bases remaining between them. The CDR3 bases are TGCAGTGCTAGACCTAGTTTCTACGAGCAGTACTTC. The encoded protein is CSARPSFYEQYF.

For this clonotype: A much bigger clone sits one base away, suggesting this may be a read error. The chain employs TRBV20-1 and TRBJ2-1; 9 nucleotides match TRBD2. Germline CDR1 and CDR2: DFQATT and SNEGSKA (reference sequence). This CDR3 is 16 amino acids long. DNA of the CDR3: TGCAGTGCTAGAGATTCGTCAAGCGGGAGGTTAAATGGGCAGTTCTTC. Its protein is CSARDSSSGRLNGQFF.